A single sample is the source of the 25 T cell receptor beta chains below, sequenced in a study of blood T cell repertoires in COVID-19. Profiling relied on immunoSEQ multiplex PCR, and the TCRdb table lists in-frame clones only, not all of them. There are roughly 53,000 clones in the sample; around 86% occur only once, and approximately 2.6% lies in the top ten. The sequenced sample consisted of peripheral blood. Receptor source: a man older than 75 with acute or convalescent COVID-19.

The count of this clone is one. The gene calls are TRBV5-1 and TRBJ2-2; no reliable D call. This CDR3 is 16 amino acids long. V lost 0 bases, J lost 7 bases, and 16 bases lay in between. The germline V gene has CDR1 SGHRS and CDR2 YFSETQ. Here the CDR3 reads CASSLAQLSRSGELFF. CDR3 coding DNA: TGCGCCAGCAGCTTGGCACAGCTCAGTCGAAGCGGGGAGCTGTTTTTT.

The chain couples TRBV11-2 to TRBJ2-7; 8 nucleotides align to TRBD1. CDR1 and CDR2 from the germline V gene are SGHAT and FQNNGV. V shed 5 bases, J shed 6 bases, and the junction held 6 bases outside the gene matches. The length of the CDR3 is 13 residues. CDR3 sequence: CASSAGTGREQYF. The CDR3 region has the DNA TGTGCCAGCAGCGCCGGGACAGGACGCGAGCAGTACTTC.

The V call is TRBV7-6, the J call TRBJ2-3; 7 bases map to TRBD2. Germline CDR1 SGHVS, CDR2 FNYEAQ. The CDR3 length is 15 residues. Germline trimming cut 0 bases from V and 5 bases from J; bases unmatched to any gene: 5. This CDR3 is CASSLAHRGEDTQYF. In nucleotides, the CDR3 is TGTGCCAGCAGCTTAGCGCATCGGGGGGAAGATACGCAGTATTTT.

This rearrangement joins TRBV6-5 to TRBJ2-3; 8 positions agree with TRBD2. The CDR3 loop spans 14 amino acids. Germline CDR1 MNHEY, CDR2 SVGAGI. The ends lost 6 bases at V and 6 bases at J; junction bases unmatched: 8. CDR3 bases: TGTGCCAGCAGAGCCGGGGGGGCGAGGGATACGCAGTATTTT. It is translated as CASRAGGARDTQYF.

This clone has only one observation. The CDR3 coding sequence is TGTGCCAGCTCACCAAACAGGCAGGGTCAGCCCCAGCATTTT. Its protein product is CASSPNRQGQPQHF. The chain uses TRBV18 and TRBJ1-5; possibly TRBD1 for D (5 bases). CDR1 and CDR2 (germline): KGHSH, LQKENI. V lost 2 bases and J 6 bases, leaving 11 bases between the germline ends. The CDR3 is 14 amino acids. The variable domain in full, with the rest retrieved from reference TRBV18 and TRBJ1-5, is NAGVMQNPRHLVRRRGQEARLRCSPMKGHSHVYWYRQLPEEGLKFMVYLQKENIIDESGMPKERFSAEFPKEGPSILRIQQVVRGDSAAYFCASSPNRQGQPQHFGDGTRLSIL.

V usage is TRBV19 and J usage is TRBJ2-7; 9 bases are shared with TRBD1. CDR1 and CDR2 from the germline V gene are LNHDA and SQIVND (reference sequence). The CDR3 is 15 residues long. Trimming at V came to 4 bases and at J to 6 bases, leaving 10 bases not matched to a gene. CDR3 nucleotides: TGTGCCAGTAGTAACAACAGGGGGCTCGGCGGCGAGCAGTACTTC. Its protein product is CASSNNRGLGGEQYF. The full variable domain, rest sourced from reference TRBV19 and TRBJ2-7, is DGGITQSPKYLFRKEGQNVTLSCEQNLNHDAMYWYRQDPGQGLRLIYYSQIVNDFQKGDIAEGYSVSREKKESFPLTVTSAQKNPTAFYLCASSNNRGLGGEQYFGPGTRLTVT.

The genes are TRBV2 and TRBJ1-6, with D tentatively TRBD1 (5 bases). This CDR3 has 15 residues. Germline V CDR1 and CDR2: SNHLY, FYNNEI. V was trimmed by 5 bases and J by 7 bases, leaving 15 bases between them. CDR3 nucleotides: TGTGCCAGCAGTCCCGAGGCCAGGGTCAATTCACCCCTCCACTTT. Translated: CASSPEARVNSPLHF.

This clone was seen only once. The rearrangement joins TRBV7-6 to TRBJ1-1, with 8 nucleotides matching TRBD1. V lost 5 bases, J lost 0 bases, and 8 bases stayed unmatched. The length of the CDR3 is 16 residues. Germline V gene lookup returns CDR1 SGHVS and CDR2 FNYEAQ. CDR3 nucleotides: TGTGCCAGCAGCCTGCGGACAGGGCGGCTGAACACTGAAGCTTTCTTT. This sequence encodes CASSLRTGRLNTEAFF.

The chain has TRBV10-3 and TRBJ2-7; a possible D gene is TRBD1 (6 bases). Germline lookup yields CDR1 ENHRY and CDR2 SYGVKD. The CDR3 covers 12 residues. V lost 7 bases and J 3 bases, leaving 10 bases between the germline ends. The CDR3 loop reads CAIKGRGYEQYF. The CDR3 DNA reads TGTGCCATCAAAGGCAGGGGCTACGAGCAGTACTTC.

The chain is built from TRBV12-3 or TRBV12-4 and TRBJ1-2; weak D call: TRBD1 (6 bases). This CDR3 is built from 12 residues. The germline V and J ends were trimmed by 4 bases and 8 bases, with 11 bases remaining between them. Here the CDR3 reads CASSSRGWGYTF. CDR3 sequence (DNA): TGTGCCAGCAGTTCCAGGGGATGGGGCTACACCTTC.

This clone was recorded only once. This chain links TRBV2 with TRBJ1-5; TRBD1 matches 7 bases. The V segment lost 8 bases and the J segment 0 bases; nucleotides outside the gene matches: 4. CDR1 and CDR2 from the germline V gene are SNHLY and FYNNEI. The CDR3 runs to 14 residues. CDR3 nucleotide sequence: TGTGCCAGCTCACGGACAGGTAGCAATCAGCCCCAGCATTTT. Translated, it gives CASSRTGSNQPQHF.

This clone is a singleton in its sample. This chain joins TRBV6-5 and TRBJ2-7, with 10 bases aligning to TRBD1. V shed 0 bases, J shed 6 bases, and the junction held 5 bases outside the gene matches. The CDR3 is made up of 15 amino acids. Per the germline V gene, CDR1 is MNHEY and CDR2 is SVGAGI. The chain's CDR3 is CASSYSVGTGVEQYF. The CDR3 DNA follows: TGTGCCAGCAGTTACTCAGTGGGGACAGGGGTCGAGCAGTACTTC.

CDR3 protein: CASSRSREGETQYF. The CDR3, as DNA: TGTGCCAGCAGCCGCTCCCGGGAGGGAGAGACCCAGTACTTC. This chain links TRBV14 with TRBJ2-5; 8 bases fit TRBD2. Germline assignment: CDR1 SGHDN and CDR2 FVKESK. V was clipped by 4 bases and J by 4 bases; unmatched bases: 5. This CDR3 spans 14 amino acids.

The chain couples TRBV30 to TRBJ2-3; D is unresolved. There are 12 residues in the CDR3. With 0 bases removed from V and 3 bases from J, the gap between germline ends came to 4 bases. Germline-derived CDR1 and CDR2 are GTSNPN and SVGIG (reference sequence). This CDR3 reads CAWSVGTDTQYF. In DNA form, the CDR3 reads TGTGCCTGGAGTGTCGGGACAGATACGCAGTATTTT.

This chain uses TRBV5-4 with TRBJ2-2, with D perhaps matching TRBD2 (6 bases). The CDR3 covers 14 residues. Per germline, CDR1 SGHNT and CDR2 YYREEE (reference sequence). V shed 0 bases and J shed 7 bases, with 10 bases lying between them. The CDR3 DNA reads TGTGCCAGCAGCTTGGGTGCGGGGATCGGGGAGCTGTTTTTT. Encoded protein: CASSLGAGIGELFF.

This chain links TRBV29-1 with TRBJ2-5, with D possibly matching TRBD2 (6 bases). Per the germline V gene, CDR1 is SQVTM and CDR2 is ANQGSEA. V was shortened by 3 bases and J by 4 bases, with 12 bases between the two germline ends. The CDR3 has 13 residues. The CDR3 DNA sequence: TGCAGCGTTGATTTCGGGGGAACAGAGACCCAGTACTTC. Residues: CSVDFGGTETQYF. Variable domain in full (rest from reference TRBV29-1 and TRBJ2-5): SAVISQKPSRDICQRGTSLTIQCQVDSQVTMMFWYRQQPGQSLTLIATANQGSEATYESGFVIDKFPISRPNLTFSTLTVSNMSPEDSSIYLCSVDFGGTETQYFGPGTRLLVL.

This clone showed up just once. The rearrangement links TRBV5-6 to TRBJ2-2; D gene ambiguous. This CDR3 has 15 amino acids. V shed 1 base and J shed 2 bases, with 9 bases lying between them. From germline, CDR1 is SGHDT and CDR2 YYEEEE. For the CDR3, the DNA is TGTGCCAGCAGCTTGAGCCCAAGAAACACCGGGGAGCTGTTTTTT. Encoded protein: CASSLSPRNTGELFF. The full variable domain, rest sourced from reference TRBV5-6 and TRBJ2-2, is DAGVTQSPTHLIKTRGQQVTLRCSPKSGHDTVSWYQQALGQGPQFIFQYYEEEERQRGNFPDRFSGHQFPNYSSELNVNALLLGDSALYLCASSLSPRNTGELFFGEGSRLTVL.

The DNA of the CDR3 is TGTGCCAGCAGCTTCTCGAGCACCGGGGAGCTGTTTTTT. This codes for CASSFSSTGELFF. V and J are TRBV11-3 and TRBJ2-2; D remains ambiguous. V shed 3 bases and J shed 4 bases, with 6 bases lying between them. Germline V CDR1 and CDR2: SGHNT, YENEEA. The CDR3 runs to 13 residues.

Regarding this clone: In the same sample, other DNA sequences code for this CDR3. The chain joins TRBV3-1 (or the pseudogene TRBV3-2) to TRBJ1-1; possible D gene TRBD1, 6 bases. CDR3 length equals 13 residues. V was trimmed by 6 bases and J by 2 bases, leaving 10 bases between them. The germline V gene encodes CDR1 LGHDT and CDR2 YNNKEL (reference sequence). The CDR3 region is CASSYRDNTEAFF. The CDR3 nucleotides are TGTGCCAGCAGTTACAGGGACAACACTGAAGCTTTCTTT.

CDR3 protein: CASSQGLQGLHYEQYF. DNA for the CDR3: TGTGCCAGCAGCCAAGGATTACAGGGGCTCCACTACGAGCAGTACTTC. This sequence joins TRBV14 and TRBJ2-7; TRBD1 agrees at 7 bases. The CDR3 spans 16 residues. The germline V gene encodes CDR1 SGHDN and CDR2 FVKESK. Trimming took 1 base from V and 3 from J; bases not matched to a gene: 9.

The V and J genes are TRBV6-2 or TRBV6-3 and TRBJ1-1, with a possible D match to TRBD1 (6 bases). The CDR3 runs 15 residues. The germline V gene has CDR1 MNHEY and CDR2 SVGEGT. The ends were cut back, 0 bases at V and 4 bases at J, with 12 bases in the middle. CDR3 in amino acids: CASSYSPQGITEAFF. The CDR3 DNA reads TGTGCCAGCAGTTACTCGCCTCAGGGGATCACTGAAGCTTTCTTT.

This chain connects TRBV3-1 (or the pseudogene TRBV3-2) to TRBJ1-2; D gene unclear. Trimming removed 5 bases from V and 1 base from J, with 14 bases in between. Germline V gene data show CDR1 as LGHDT and CDR2 as YNNKEL (reference sequence). The CDR3 runs 15 residues. CDR3 loop: CASSATVNSNYGYTF. The CDR3 DNA follows: TGTGCCAGCAGCGCCACCGTCAATAGTAACTATGGCTACACCTTC.

This chain connects TRBV29-1 to TRBJ1-1; no clear D. The CDR3 runs to 11 residues. Per the germline V gene, CDR1 is SQVTM and CDR2 is ANQGSEA. V lost 7 bases and J lost 3, with 9 bases in between. The CDR3 DNA follows: TGCAGCGGTTCCGGGTACACTGAAGCTTTCTTT. Protein: CSGSGYTEAFF.

The V gene is TRBV5-1, the J gene TRBJ1-5, with TRBD1 identical over 9 bases. V gave up 4 bases and J gave up 6 bases; unmatched junction bases: 8. The length of the CDR3 is 15 residues. Germline-derived CDR1 and CDR2 are SGHRS and YFSETQ. CDR3 region: CASSPGTGFSQPQHF. The DNA for the CDR3 is TGCGCCAGCAGCCCGGGGACAGGGTTTTCTCAGCCCCAGCATTTT.

This clone was counted between two and nine times. The chain uses TRBV5-1 and TRBJ2-2; TRBD1 aligns across 7 bases. The J segment lost 7 bases and the V segment lost 3 bases, leaving 9 bases of the junction unmatched. Germline-derived CDR1 and CDR2 are SGHRS and YFSETQ. CDR3 length: 15 amino acids. The CDR3 nucleotides are TGCGCCAGCAGCTCGACGACAGGGAGAGGCGGGGAGCTGTTTTTT. The encoded protein is CASSSTTGRGGELFF.